The 27 T cell receptor beta chains reported below all come from one sample, sequenced in a study of STAT5B mutations in CD4+ large granular lymphocyte leukemia. TCRdb keeps only in-frame clones here, not all; method: immunoSEQ multiplex PCR. The data show around 35,000 clones, with about 74% seen just once and 0.29% held by the top ten. What was sequenced was CD4+ T cells from blood buffy coats. Source of these receptors: a human donor in good health.

The chain joins TRBV27 to TRBJ2-5; TRBD1 agrees at 8 bases. J gave up 4 bases and V 6 bases, and 10 bases lay outside the gene matches. CDR3 length: 15 residues. Germline-derived CDR1 and CDR2 are MNHEY and SMNVEV (reference sequence). The CDR3 protein is CASRPGQDTGETQYF. The CDR3 DNA is TGTGCCAGCAGGCCGGGACAGGACACCGGAGAGACCCAGTACTTC.

The chain couples TRBV9 to TRBJ1-2, with 9 positions matching TRBD1. With V trimmed by 3 bases and J by 2 bases, 2 bases remained unmatched. Germline V gene data show CDR1 as SGDLS and CDR2 as YYNGEE. The CDR3 covers 14 residues. CDR3 coding DNA: TGTGCCAGCAGCGGTGGGACAGGGAACTATGGCTACACCTTC. Residues: CASSGGTGNYGYTF.

The J gene is TRBJ2-2, the V gene TRBV7-9; unclear D gene. This CDR3 spans 14 amino acids. V lost 1 base and J lost 4, with 7 bases in between. CDR1 is SEHNR and CDR2 is FQNEAQ in the germline V gene (reference sequence). The CDR3, as DNA: TGTGCCAGCAGCTTAGGCGGTATCACCGGGGAGCTGTTTTTT. It yields the protein CASSLGGITGELFF. Drawing the rest from reference TRBV7-9 and TRBJ2-2, the complete variable domain is DTGVSQNPRHKITKRGQNVTFRCDPISEHNRLYWYRQTLGQGPEFLTYFQNEAQLEKSRLLSDRFSAERPKGSFSTLEIQRTEQGDSAMYLCASSLGGITGELFFGEGSRLTVL.

The chain uses TRBV7-9 and TRBJ2-7; D call uncertain. Looked up from germline, CDR1 is SEHNR and CDR2 is FQNEAQ (reference sequence). V was pared by 1 base and J by 1 base, with 8 bases between. The CDR3 length is 14 residues. CDR3 in amino acids: CASSLGRESYEQYF. DNA of the CDR3: TGTGCCAGCAGCTTAGGGCGTGAATCCTACGAGCAGTACTTC.

For the CDR3, the DNA is TGTGCCAGCAGCCTGGAGACAGGGGGCGGGACAGATACGCAGTATTTT. This codes for CASSLETGGGTDTQYF. V usage is TRBV11-3 and J usage is TRBJ2-3; TRBD1 aligns across 10 bases. CDR3 length equals 16 residues. Germline loops: CDR1 SGHNT, CDR2 YENEEA. Trimming removed 5 bases from V and 3 bases from J; junction bases left unmatched: 8.

This clone was found once. This chain links TRBV28 with TRBJ1-4, with 9 bases matching TRBD1. The CDR3 is 15 residues long. Germline values: CDR1 MDHEN, CDR2 SYDVKM. With V trimmed by 5 bases and J by 3 bases, 4 bases remained unmatched. CDR3 in DNA: TGTGCCAGCAGTGAGACAGGGGGATCTAATGAAAAACTGTTTTTT. Translation: CASSETGGSNEKLFF.

This clone was observed a handful of times. The chain uses TRBV7-2 and TRBJ1-6, with a weak D call TRBD1 (6 bases). The V gene lost 4 bases and the J gene lost 7 bases, with 8 bases spanning the gap. The CDR3 runs 13 residues. Germline lookup yields CDR1 SGHTA and CDR2 FQGNSA. Written as DNA, the CDR3 is TGTGCCAGCAGCTCGCAGGGGAATTCACCCCTCCACTTT. It yields the protein CASSSQGNSPLHF. Variable domain in full (rest from reference TRBV7-2 and TRBJ1-6): GAGVSQSPSNKVTEKGKDVELRCDPISGHTALYWYRQSLGQGLEFLIYFQGNSAPDKSGLPSDRFSAERTGGSVSTLTIQRTQQEDSAVYLCASSSQGNSPLHFGNGTRLTVT.

The rearrangement uses TRBV6-5 and TRBJ1-2; D is unresolved. V was trimmed by 8 bases and J by 5 bases, leaving 15 bases between them. CDR3 length: 13 amino acids. Germline V CDR1 and CDR2: MNHEY, SVGAGI. The CDR3 region is CASRETEVYGYTF. The CDR3 DNA sequence: TGTGCCAGCCGAGAGACCGAAGTTTATGGCTACACCTTC.

This clone has a single count. The CDR3 DNA reads as TGCAGCGTTGAAAAGCGCGGAGAGACCCAGTACTTC. Amino acids: CSVEKRGETQYF. The chain employs TRBV29-1 and TRBJ2-5, with D unclear. V dropped 2 bases and J dropped 4 bases, with 8 bases sitting between them. The CDR3 contains 12 residues. Germline V lookup: CDR1 SQVTM, CDR2 ANQGSEA. Full variable domain (rest looked up from reference TRBV29-1 and TRBJ2-5): SAVISQKPSRDICQRGTSLTIQCQVDSQVTMMFWYRQQPGQSLTLIATANQGSEATYESGFVIDKFPISRPNLTFSTLTVSNMSPEDSSIYLCSVEKRGETQYFGPGTRLLVL.

The chain carries TRBV19 and TRBJ2-5, with D tentatively TRBD2 (7 bases). The CDR3 sequence is 14 residues long. The V and J ends lost 6 bases and 4 bases respectively, with 15 bases between them. CDR1 and CDR2 from the germline V gene are LNHDA and SQIVND (reference sequence). CDR3: CASSSSAGAETQYF. In DNA, the CDR3 is TGTGCCAGTAGCTCATCCGCGGGGGCAGAGACCCAGTACTTC.

This chain links TRBV6-1 with TRBJ2-1; D call uncertain. The germline V gene encodes CDR1 MNHNS and CDR2 SASEGT. This CDR3 region has 14 residues. Trimming stripped 3 bases from V and 0 bases from J, with 6 bases between. Here the CDR3 reads CASSDAFSYNEQFF. CDR3 bases: TGTGCCAGCAGTGACGCGTTCTCCTACAATGAGCAGTTCTTC.

This clone appeared a few times. V and J are TRBV19 and TRBJ1-5; no definite D call. This CDR3 is 12 amino acids long. V was clipped by 5 bases and J by 7 bases, with 9 bases between them. Germline CDR1 is LNHDA and CDR2 is SQIVND (reference sequence). The CDR3 loop reads CASSQGWQPQHF. CDR3 nucleotides: TGTGCCAGTAGTCAAGGGTGGCAGCCCCAGCATTTT.

This clone was detected a few times. The gene calls are TRBV28 and TRBJ2-4; maybe TRBD1 (5 bases). Trimming cost V 6 bases and J 0 bases, with 18 bases left between them. The CDR3 length is 17 residues. Germline assignment: CDR1 MDHEN and CDR2 SYDVKM. CDR3 amino acids: CASRRITGNLAKNIQYF. For the CDR3, the DNA is TGTGCCAGCAGACGAATAACAGGAAACCTAGCCAAAAACATTCAGTACTTC.

This chain joins TRBV7-2 and TRBJ1-5; 11 nucleotides agree with TRBD1. This CDR3 region has 17 residues. CDR1 SGHTA and CDR2 FQGNSA come from the germline V gene. After removal of 4 bases from V and 4 bases from J, the junction contained 9 bases not matched to a gene. The CDR3 sequence is CASSSQGQGDWNQPQHF. The CDR3 nucleotides read TGTGCCAGCAGCTCCCAGGGACAGGGGGATTGGAATCAGCCCCAGCATTTT. The variable domain in full, completed from reference TRBV7-2 and TRBJ1-5, reads GAGVSQSPSNKVTEKGKDVELRCDPISGHTALYWYRQSLGQGLEFLIYFQGNSAPDKSGLPSDRFSAERTGGSVSTLTIQRTQQEDSAVYLCASSSQGQGDWNQPQHFGDGTRLSIL.

The V call is TRBV5-1, the J call TRBJ1-4; D not resolved. Trimming pared 0 bases from V and 3 bases from J, leaving 9 bases between. The CDR3 runs to 15 residues. Per germline, CDR1 SGHRS and CDR2 YFSETQ. DNA for the CDR3: TGCGCCAGCAGCTTGGAAGGGAGGCCTAATGAAAAACTGTTTTTT. It encodes CASSLEGRPNEKLFF.

The sample holds one count of this clone. In DNA form, the CDR3 reads TGCGCCAGCAGCTTGCTGCAGGGTCAAGGGGGCACTGAAGCTTTCTTT. Translated, it gives CASSLLQGQGGTEAFF. This chain joins TRBV5-1 and TRBJ1-1; a possible D gene is TRBD1 (6 bases). V was shortened by 1 base and J by 4 bases, with 17 bases between the two germline ends. This CDR3 comprises 16 residues. The germline CDR1 and CDR2 sequences are SGHRS and YFSETQ.

The chain uses TRBV14 and TRBJ2-5; D remains unclear. V was cut by 3 bases and J by 5 bases, with 13 bases left in between. Looked up from germline, CDR1 is SGHDN and CDR2 is FVKESK. The CDR3 sequence is 14 residues long. The CDR3 nucleotides read TGTGCCAGCAGCCACTACCAAAGCGCGGAGACCCAGTACTTC. Translating it yields CASSHYQSAETQYF.

The CDR3 protein is CASSPRTSGSYEQYF. The CDR3 DNA is TGTGCCAGCAGCCCTCGGACTAGCGGTTCCTACGAGCAGTACTTC. The rearrangement links TRBV7-8 to TRBJ2-7; TRBD2 aligns across 10 bases. The germline CDR1 and CDR2 sequences are SGHVS and FQNEAQ. V lost 5 bases, J lost 1 base, and 5 bases stayed unmatched. This CDR3 comprises 15 residues.

V is TRBV30 and J is TRBJ2-3; 12 bases match TRBD2. V was clipped by 3 bases and J by 4 bases; unmatched bases: 8. CDR1 is GTSNPN, CDR2 SVGIG, per germline (reference sequence). The length of the CDR3 is 16 residues. The CDR3 DNA follows: TGTGCCTGGAGCGGACTAGCGGGACTTAGCGCAGATACGCAGTATTTT. Its translation is CAWSGLAGLSADTQYF.

In DNA, the CDR3 is TGCAGCGTTGCTCAGATTCAAGAGACCCAGTACTTC. Translating gives CSVAQIQETQYF. The chain recombines TRBV29-1 with TRBJ2-5, with D uncertain. V lost 4 bases and J 2 bases, leaving 8 bases between the germline ends. CDR3 size: 12 residues. Germline CDR1 SQVTM, CDR2 ANQGSEA. The entire variable domain, with the rest obtained from reference TRBV29-1 and TRBJ2-5, is as follows: SAVISQKPSRDICQRGTSLTIQCQVDSQVTMMFWYRQQPGQSLTLIATANQGSEATYESGFVIDKFPISRPNLTFSTLTVSNMSPEDSSIYLCSVAQIQETQYFGPGTRLLVL.

V usage is TRBV6-5 and J usage is TRBJ2-5; TRBD2 matches 10 bases. The CDR3 totals 14 residues. The ends lost 11 bases at V and 4 bases at J; junction bases unmatched: 10. CDR1 is MNHEY, CDR2 SVGAGI, per germline. The CDR3 sequence is CASSGGAWLETQYF. CDR3 in DNA: TGTGCCTCCAGCGGGGGGGCCTGGTTAGAGACCCAGTACTTC.

The V gene is TRBV5-5, the J gene TRBJ1-6, with TRBD1 matching over 7 bases. The CDR3 contains 15 residues. Germline CDR1 and CDR2: SGHKS and YYEKEE (reference sequence). V gave up 4 bases and J gave up 10 bases; unmatched junction bases: 11. The CDR3 bases are TGTGCCAGCAGCCGTTTGGAGGGGGCTGTCTCACCCCTCCACTTT. Translating gives CASSRLEGAVSPLHF.

The genes are TRBV19 and TRBJ2-6, with no clear D. The CDR3 is made up of 15 amino acids. Germline V gene sequence: CDR1 LNHDA, CDR2 SQIVND (reference sequence). The germline V and J ends were trimmed by 3 bases and 0 bases, with 6 bases remaining between them. The CDR3 protein is CASSIYSSGANVLTF. The CDR3 coding sequence is TGTGCCAGTAGTATTTATAGCTCTGGGGCCAACGTCCTGACTTTC. The variable domain in full, with the rest retrieved from reference TRBV19 and TRBJ2-6, is DGGITQSPKYLFRKEGQNVTLSCEQNLNHDAMYWYRQDPGQGLRLIYYSQIVNDFQKGDIAEGYSVSREKKESFPLTVTSAQKNPTAFYLCASSIYSSGANVLTFGAGSRLTVL.

The chain uses TRBV7-2 and TRBJ2-7, with D unresolved. V shed 4 bases and J shed 9 bases, with 10 bases lying between them. The CDR3 length is 11 residues. CDR1 and CDR2 from the germline V gene are SGHTA and FQGNSA. The CDR3 DNA reads as TGTGCCAGCAGCTCCAGCGTTACGCAGTACTTC. Its translation is CASSSSVTQYF.

This clone was recorded once. The chain joins TRBV15 to TRBJ1-4, with 7 bases identical to TRBD1. Per the germline V gene, CDR1 is LNHNV and CDR2 is YYDKDF (reference sequence). J was trimmed by 0 bases and V by 3 bases; bases with no gene match: 13. The CDR3 contains 19 residues. Here the CDR3 DNA reads TGTGCCACCAGCAGTTTACCCGAGACAGGGCCTGCAACTAATGAAAAACTGTTTTTT. Translated: CATSSLPETGPATNEKLFF.

The V gene is TRBV5-4, the J gene TRBJ2-4; TRBD2 aligns across 7 bases. CDR3 length: 16 amino acids. Losses at the gene ends were 1 base for V and 4 bases for J; bases not matched to a gene: 8. CDR1 SGHNT and CDR2 YYREEE come from the germline V gene (reference sequence). CDR3 sequence (DNA): TGTGCCAGCAGCTTGATCGGCGGGAGAGGGAAAAACATTCAGTACTTC. This gives the protein CASSLIGGRGKNIQYF. Full variable domain (outside the CDR3, taken from reference TRBV5-4 and TRBJ2-4): ETGVTQSPTHLIKTRGQQVTLRCSSQSGHNTVSWYQQALGQGPQFIFQYYREEENGRGNFPPRFSGLQFPNYSSELNVNALELDDSALYLCASSLIGGRGKNIQYFGAGTRLSVL.

The rearrangement joins TRBV7-8 to TRBJ2-2; 8 bases are shared with TRBD1. The length of the CDR3 is 15 residues. V was clipped by 5 bases and J by 0 bases; unmatched bases: 2. Per the germline V gene, CDR1 is SGHVS and CDR2 is FQNEAQ. This CDR3 reads CASSPGQANTGELFF. Here the CDR3 DNA reads TGTGCCAGCAGCCCGGGACAGGCGAACACCGGGGAGCTGTTTTTT.